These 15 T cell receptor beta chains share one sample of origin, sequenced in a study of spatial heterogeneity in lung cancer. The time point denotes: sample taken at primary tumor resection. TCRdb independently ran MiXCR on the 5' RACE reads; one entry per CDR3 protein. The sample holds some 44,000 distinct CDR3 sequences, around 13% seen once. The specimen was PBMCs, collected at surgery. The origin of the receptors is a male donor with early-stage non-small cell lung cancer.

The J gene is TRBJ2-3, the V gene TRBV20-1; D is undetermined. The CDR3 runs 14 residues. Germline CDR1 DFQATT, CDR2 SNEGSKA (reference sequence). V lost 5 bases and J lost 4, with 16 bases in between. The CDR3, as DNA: TGCAGTGCTTGGACGGAAGGGTCCCCAGATACGCAGTATTTT. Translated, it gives CSAWTEGSPDTQYF.

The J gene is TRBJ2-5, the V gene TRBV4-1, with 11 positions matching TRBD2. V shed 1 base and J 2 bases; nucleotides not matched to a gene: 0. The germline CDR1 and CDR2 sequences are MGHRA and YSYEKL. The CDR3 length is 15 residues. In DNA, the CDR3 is TGCGCCAGCAGCCAAGGGACTAGCGGGCAAGAGACCCAGTACTTC. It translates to CASSQGTSGQETQYF.

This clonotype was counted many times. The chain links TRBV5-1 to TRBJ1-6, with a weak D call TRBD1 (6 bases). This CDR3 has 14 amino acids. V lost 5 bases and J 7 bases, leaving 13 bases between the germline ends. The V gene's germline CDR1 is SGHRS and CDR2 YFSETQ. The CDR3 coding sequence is TGCGCCAGCAGATTAGGACAGTGGAATTCACCCCTCCACTTT. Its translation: CASRLGQWNSPLHF.

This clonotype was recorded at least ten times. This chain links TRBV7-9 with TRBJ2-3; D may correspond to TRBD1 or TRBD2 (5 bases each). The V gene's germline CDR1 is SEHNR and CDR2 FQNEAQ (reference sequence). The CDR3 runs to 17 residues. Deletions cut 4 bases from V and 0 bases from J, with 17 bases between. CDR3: CASSSPAGTASTDTQYF. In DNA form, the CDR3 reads TGTGCCAGCAGCTCCCCCGCCGGGACGGCTAGCACAGATACGCAGTATTTT.

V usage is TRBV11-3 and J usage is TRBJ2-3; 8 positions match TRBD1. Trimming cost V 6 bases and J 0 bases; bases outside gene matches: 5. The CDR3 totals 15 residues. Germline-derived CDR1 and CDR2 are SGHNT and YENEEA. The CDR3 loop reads CASSRQGMSTDTQYF. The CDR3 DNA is TGTGCCAGCAGTCGACAGGGGATGAGCACAGATACGCAGTATTTT.

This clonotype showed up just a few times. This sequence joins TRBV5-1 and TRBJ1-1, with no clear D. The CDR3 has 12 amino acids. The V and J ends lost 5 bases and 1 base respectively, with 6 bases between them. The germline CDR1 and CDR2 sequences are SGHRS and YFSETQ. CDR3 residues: CASRAQNTEAFF. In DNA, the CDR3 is TGCGCCAGCAGGGCACAGAACACTGAAGCTTTCTTT. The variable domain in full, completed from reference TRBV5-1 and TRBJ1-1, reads KAGVTQTPRYLIKTRGQQVTLSCSPISGHRSVSWYQQTPGQGLQFLFEYFSETQRNKGNFPGRFSGRQFSNSRSEMNVSTLELGDSALYLCASRAQNTEAFFGQGTRLTVV.

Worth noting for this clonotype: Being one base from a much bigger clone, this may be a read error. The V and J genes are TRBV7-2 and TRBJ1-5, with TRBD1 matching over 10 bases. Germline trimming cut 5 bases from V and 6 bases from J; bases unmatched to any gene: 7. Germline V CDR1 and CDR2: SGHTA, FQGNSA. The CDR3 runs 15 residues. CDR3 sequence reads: CTSSTSGTGAQPQHF. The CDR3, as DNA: TGTACCAGCAGCACGTCGGGGACAGGGGCTCAGCCCCAGCATTTT.

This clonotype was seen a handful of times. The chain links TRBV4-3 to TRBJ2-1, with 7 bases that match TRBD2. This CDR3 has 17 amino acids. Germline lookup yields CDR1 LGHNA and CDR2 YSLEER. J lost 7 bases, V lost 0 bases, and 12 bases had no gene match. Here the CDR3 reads CASSQDLGVAGRNEQFF. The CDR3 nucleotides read TGCGCCAGCAGCCAAGATCTGGGGGTAGCGGGCAGGAATGAGCAGTTCTTC.

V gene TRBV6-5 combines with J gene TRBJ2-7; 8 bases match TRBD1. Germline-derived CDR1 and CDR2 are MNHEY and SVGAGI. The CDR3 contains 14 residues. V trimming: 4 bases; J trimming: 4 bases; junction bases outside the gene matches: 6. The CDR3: CASSLGQGFYEQYF. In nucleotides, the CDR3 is TGTGCCAGCAGTTTAGGACAGGGATTTTACGAGCAGTACTTC.

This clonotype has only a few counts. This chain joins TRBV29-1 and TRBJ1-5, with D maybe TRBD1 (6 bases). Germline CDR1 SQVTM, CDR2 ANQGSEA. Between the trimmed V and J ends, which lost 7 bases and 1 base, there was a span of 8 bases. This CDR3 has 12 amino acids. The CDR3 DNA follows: TGCAGCGCAGGGGCCAGCAATCAGCCCCAGCATTTT. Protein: CSAGASNQPQHF.

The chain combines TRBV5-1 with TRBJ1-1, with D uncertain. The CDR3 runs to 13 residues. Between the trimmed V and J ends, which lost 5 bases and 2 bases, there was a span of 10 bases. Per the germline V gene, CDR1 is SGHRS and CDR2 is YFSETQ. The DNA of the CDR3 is TGCGCCAGCAGGAGCGAGCTTAACACTGAAGCTTTCTTT. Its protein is CASRSELNTEAFF.

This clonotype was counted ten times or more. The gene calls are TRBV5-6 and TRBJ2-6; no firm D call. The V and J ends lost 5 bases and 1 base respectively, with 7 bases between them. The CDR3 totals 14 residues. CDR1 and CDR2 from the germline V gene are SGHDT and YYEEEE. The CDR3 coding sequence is TGTGCCAGCAGGCAGCCGTCTGGGGCCAACGTCCTGACTTTC. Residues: CASRQPSGANVLTF.

CDR3 nucleotide sequence: TGTGCCAGCAGCTTACTAAGCCTCGGTGCTGAAGCTTTCTTT. Protein: CASSLLSLGAEAFF. The V and J genes are TRBV11-3 and TRBJ1-1, with D unresolved. Deletions cut 2 bases from V and 6 bases from J, with 13 bases between. The CDR3 extends over 14 amino acids. Germline CDR1 and CDR2: SGHNT and YENEEA.

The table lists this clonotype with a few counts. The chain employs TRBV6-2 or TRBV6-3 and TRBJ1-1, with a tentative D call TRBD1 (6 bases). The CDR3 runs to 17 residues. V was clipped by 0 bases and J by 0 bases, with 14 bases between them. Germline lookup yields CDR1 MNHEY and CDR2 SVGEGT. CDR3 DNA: TGTGCCAGCAGTTACTCGATTACAGGGCACATGAACACTGAAGCTTTCTTT. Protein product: CASSYSITGHMNTEAFF.

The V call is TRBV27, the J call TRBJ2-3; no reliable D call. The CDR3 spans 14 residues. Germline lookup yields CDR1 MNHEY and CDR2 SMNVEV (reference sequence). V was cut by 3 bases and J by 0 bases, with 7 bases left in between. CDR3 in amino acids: CASSLVGSTDTQYF. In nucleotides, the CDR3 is TGTGCCAGCAGTTTGGTCGGTAGCACAGATACGCAGTATTTT.